These 22 T cell receptor beta chains were sequenced from one sample in a study of blood T cell repertoires in COVID-19. Profiling relied on immunoSEQ multiplex PCR, and the TCRdb table lists in-frame clones only, not all of them. The repertoire holds about 70,000 clones, about 80% seen once, with roughly 0.83% in the top ten. The sequenced sample consisted of peripheral blood. The receptors were gathered from a woman between 70 and 85 years old with acute or convalescent COVID-19.

The J gene is TRBJ2-3, the V gene TRBV5-8; tentative D call: TRBD2 (5 bases). Trimming cost V 0 bases and J 2 bases, with 13 bases left between them. The CDR3 runs 16 residues. From germline, CDR1 is SGHTS and CDR2 YDEGEE. The CDR3 sequence is CASSLVWSGYTDTQYF. CDR3 coding DNA: TGTGCCAGCAGCTTGGTGTGGTCGGGGTACACAGATACGCAGTATTTT.

The chain couples TRBV12-3 or TRBV12-4 to TRBJ2-1, with TRBD2 matching over 7 bases. This CDR3 spans 13 amino acids. V lost 6 bases and J lost 9; bases outside the gene matches: 8. The CDR3 DNA follows: TGTGCCAGCAGCCCAGGACTAGTAGTTGAGCAGTTCTTC. Residues: CASSPGLVVEQFF.

The chain employs TRBV6-5 and TRBJ2-5; D perhaps matches TRBD1 (7 bases). The V gene's germline CDR1 is MNHEY and CDR2 SVGAGI. V lost 7 bases to trimming and J lost 2 bases, with 17 bases between them. CDR3 length: 15 amino acids. The CDR3 loop reads CASTQGGGIQETQYF. For the CDR3, the DNA is TGTGCCAGCACCCAGGGGGGCGGGATACAAGAGACCCAGTACTTC.

The rearrangement joins TRBV11-2 to TRBJ2-1; 13 bases are a match to TRBD2. The CDR3 has 15 amino acids. Germline assignment: CDR1 SGHAT and CDR2 FQNNGV. V lost 6 bases, J lost 4 bases, and 3 bases stayed unmatched. CDR3 DNA: TGTGCCAGCAGTTGGACTAGCGGGAGTTACAATGAGCAGTTCTTC. It specifies CASSWTSGSYNEQFF.

This chain joins TRBV2 and TRBJ2-1, with D uncertain. The V end was cut by 7 bases, the J end by 7 bases, with 20 bases between. The CDR3 is 15 residues long. The germline CDR1 and CDR2 sequences are SNHLY and FYNNEI. The CDR3 is CASNPPANRGNEQFF. DNA for the CDR3: TGTGCCAGCAATCCGCCCGCAAACCGAGGTAATGAGCAGTTCTTC.

This chain links TRBV5-1 with TRBJ1-4; D ambiguous. V was shortened by 4 bases and J by 8 bases, with 21 bases between the two germline ends. CDR1 is SGHRS, CDR2 YFSETQ, per germline. The CDR3 contains 16 residues. CDR3 sequence reads: CASSPTTGQATEKLFF. In nucleotides, the CDR3 is TGCGCCAGCAGCCCCACAACTGGGCAGGCCACAGAAAAACTGTTTTTT.

V is TRBV9 and J is TRBJ2-2, with D possibly being TRBD2 (6 bases). V dropped 2 bases and J dropped 4 bases, with 9 bases sitting between them. CDR1 and CDR2 from the germline V gene are SGDLS and YYNGEE. This CDR3 has 14 residues. CDR3 sequence reads: CASSVSGSTGELFF. CDR3 DNA: TGTGCCAGCAGCGTTAGCGGATCCACCGGGGAGCTGTTTTTT.

The chain employs TRBV30 and TRBJ1-6; 7 nucleotides align to TRBD1. This CDR3 is built from 15 residues. The germline gives CDR1 GTSNPN, CDR2 SVGIG (reference sequence). Losses at the gene ends were 1 base for V and 6 bases for J; bases not matched to a gene: 6. The chain's CDR3 is CAWSGGTETNSPLHF. The CDR3 DNA is TGTGCCTGGAGTGGAGGGACAGAAACTAATTCACCCCTCCACTTT.

This chain links TRBV6-5 with TRBJ1-2; 7 bases are shared with TRBD1. V lost 5 bases and J lost 6; bases outside the gene matches: 3. Germline values: CDR1 MNHEY, CDR2 SVGAGI. CDR3 size: 12 residues. The CDR3 reads CASSRQGHGYTF. In nucleotides, the CDR3 is TGTGCCAGCAGTCGACAGGGCCATGGCTACACCTTC.

This rearrangement joins TRBV7-2 to TRBJ1-6; D is possibly TRBD1 (5 bases). Germline-derived CDR1 and CDR2 are SGHTA and FQGNSA. The CDR3 is made up of 13 amino acids. Trimming took off 5 bases at V and 10 bases at J, with 12 bases between the two ends. CDR3 sequence (DNA): TGTGCCAGCAGCCAGGGTTTCGGGTCACCCCTCCACTTT. Protein sequence: CASSQGFGSPLHF. The variable domain in full, with the rest retrieved from reference TRBV7-2 and TRBJ1-6, is GAGVSQSPSNKVTEKGKDVELRCDPISGHTALYWYRQSLGQGLEFLIYFQGNSAPDKSGLPSDRFSAERTGGSVSTLTIQRTQQEDSAVYLCASSQGFGSPLHFGNGTRLTVT.

The chain recombines TRBV6-2 or TRBV6-3 with TRBJ1-4; 8 nucleotides match TRBD1. The CDR3 length is 14 residues. Unmatched junction bases numbered 7, after V lost 5 bases and J lost 8 bases. Germline CDR1 reads MNHEY; CDR2 reads SVGEGT. CDR3 nucleotides: TGTGCCAGCAGTGGGACAGGTCTTAACGAAAAACTGTTTTTT. It encodes CASSGTGLNEKLFF.

The genes are TRBV6-2 or TRBV6-3 and TRBJ2-3; the D gene is possibly TRBD1 (5 bases). Germline V lookup: CDR1 MNHEY, CDR2 SVGEGT. The V and J ends lost 0 bases and 4 bases respectively, with 14 bases between them. The CDR3 totals 16 residues. The CDR3 sequence is CASSYSKGTGSDTQYF. CDR3 DNA sequence: TGTGCCAGCAGTTACTCGAAAGGAACAGGCTCAGATACGCAGTATTTT.

This clone was picked up a small number of times. The V call is TRBV19, the J call TRBJ1-1; no definite D call. V was trimmed by 1 base and J by 4 bases, leaving 13 bases between them. The CDR3 covers 15 residues. Germline V lookup: CDR1 LNHDA, CDR2 SQIVND (reference sequence). In DNA, the CDR3 is TGTGCCAGTAGTATAGGAGGGCTGGATTCCACTGAAGCTTTCTTT. Protein: CASSIGGLDSTEAFF.

V gene TRBV12-3 or TRBV12-4 combines with J gene TRBJ2-7; a weak D match, TRBD1 (5 bases). This CDR3 is 13 amino acids long. With 5 bases removed from V and 6 bases from J, the gap between germline ends came to 14 bases. The CDR3 DNA sequence: TGTGCCAGCAGTGTGAACAGGCTACGCGAGCAGTACTTC. Translation gives CASSVNRLREQYF.

This chain joins TRBV30 and TRBJ1-1, with D uncertain. The CDR3 runs 13 residues. Germline V gene sequence: CDR1 GTSNPN, CDR2 SVGIG (reference sequence). Trimming removed 4 bases from V and 0 bases from J, with 9 bases in between. This CDR3 reads CAWNSDMNTEAFF. CDR3 coding DNA: TGTGCCTGGAATTCAGACATGAACACTGAAGCTTTCTTT.

This chain links TRBV2 with TRBJ1-2; D not resolved. The germline V gene encodes CDR1 SNHLY and CDR2 FYNNEI. Trimming removed 5 bases from V and 1 base from J, with 14 bases in between. The CDR3 sequence is 15 residues long. In DNA form, the CDR3 reads TGTGCCAGCAGTTACGGGGTACCGGGTAACTATGGCTACACCTTC. Its translation is CASSYGVPGNYGYTF.

The V gene is TRBV6-6, the J gene TRBJ2-3, with 8 positions matching TRBD2. The CDR3 totals 14 residues. Unmatched junction bases numbered 3, after V lost 4 bases and J lost 3 bases. Germline V CDR1 and CDR2: MNHNY, SVGAGI (reference sequence). CDR3 loop: CASSWSGGTDTQYF. CDR3 nucleotides: TGTGCCAGCAGTTGGAGCGGGGGAACAGATACGCAGTATTTT.

The genes are TRBV12-3 or TRBV12-4 and TRBJ1-1; 10 bases match TRBD1. V lost 4 bases to trimming and J lost 10 bases; unmatched junction nucleotides: 3. The CDR3 loop spans 12 amino acids. The CDR3 region is CASSSRQGAAFF. The CDR3 DNA sequence: TGTGCCAGCAGTTCTAGACAGGGGGCAGCTTTCTTT.

The chain carries TRBV6-2 or TRBV6-3 and TRBJ2-3, with 11 positions matching TRBD2. The CDR3 covers 15 residues. Germline CDR1 MNHEY, CDR2 SVGEGT. Trimming took 5 bases from V and 1 from J; bases not matched to a gene: 2. Written as DNA, the CDR3 is TGTGCCAGCAGTGGGGGACTAGCGGGCACAGATACGCAGTATTTT. Encoded protein: CASSGGLAGTDTQYF.

This sequence joins TRBV6-6 and TRBJ2-1; TRBD2 matches at 13 bases. This CDR3 is 16 amino acids long. Per the germline V gene, CDR1 is MNHNY and CDR2 is SVGAGI (reference sequence). The ends lost 5 bases at V and 4 bases at J; junction bases unmatched: 5. For the CDR3, the DNA is TGTGCCAGCAGTCTCGGACTAGCGGGAGTGTACAATGAGCAGTTCTTC. Amino acid sequence: CASSLGLAGVYNEQFF.

The V gene is TRBV12-3 or TRBV12-4, the J gene TRBJ1-1, with TRBD1 identical over 9 bases. The length of the CDR3 is 13 residues. J was trimmed by 4 bases and V by 6 bases; bases with no gene match: 3. CDR3 protein: CASSSTGGTEAFF. CDR3 nucleotide sequence: TGTGCCAGCAGCTCGACAGGGGGCACTGAAGCTTTCTTT.

The chain recombines TRBV7-2 with TRBJ1-5, with D perhaps TRBD1 (5 bases). The V gene lost 4 bases and the J gene lost 9 bases, with 13 bases spanning the gap. The CDR3 covers 13 residues. Germline V gene lookup returns CDR1 SGHTA and CDR2 FQGNSA. CDR3: CASSYGSDRPQHF. As DNA, the CDR3 is TGTGCCAGCAGCTATGGCTCAGACAGGCCCCAGCATTTT.